This T cell receptor (beta chain) was identified in a study of control samples from healthy donors and cancer patients. Germline V gene data show CDR1 as SNHLY and CDR2 as FYNNEI. The CDR3 is 16 residues long. V was clipped by 6 bases and J by 6 bases; unmatched bases: 12. This clone was found a few times. Profiled with immunoSEQ multiplex PCR; TCRdb holds only in-frame clones, not every one. The data hold roughly 170,000 clones, with roughly 93% observed a single time. Sample: blood. The TCR was taken from a woman aged 60-70 years in good health. This chain connects TRBV2 to TRBJ1-2; 11 nucleotides align to TRBD1. The CDR3 nucleotides are TGTGCCAGCAGCTCTATCTACGGGACAGGGGGGGATGGCTACACCTTC. It specifies CASSSIYGTGGDGYTF.